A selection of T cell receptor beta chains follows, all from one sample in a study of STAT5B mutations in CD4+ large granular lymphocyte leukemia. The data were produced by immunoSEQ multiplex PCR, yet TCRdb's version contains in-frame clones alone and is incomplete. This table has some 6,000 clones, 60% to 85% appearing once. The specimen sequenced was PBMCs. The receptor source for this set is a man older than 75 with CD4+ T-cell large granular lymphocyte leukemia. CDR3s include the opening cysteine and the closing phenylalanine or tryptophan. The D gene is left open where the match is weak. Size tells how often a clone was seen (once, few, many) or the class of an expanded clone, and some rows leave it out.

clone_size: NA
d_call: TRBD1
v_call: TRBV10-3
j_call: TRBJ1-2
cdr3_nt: TGTGCCATCAGTGAGACAGGGGGCGACGATCATGGCTACACCTTC
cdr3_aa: CAISETGGDDHGYTF

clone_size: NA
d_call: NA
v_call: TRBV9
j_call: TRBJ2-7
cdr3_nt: TGTGCCAGCAGCGTAGGCTTGGGGCGGGAATCGGTCTACGAGCAGTACTTC
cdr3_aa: CASSVGLGRESVYEQYF

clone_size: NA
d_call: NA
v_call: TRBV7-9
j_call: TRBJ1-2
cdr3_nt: TGTGCCAGCAGCCGCGTGATACAGGGAGCTAACTATGGCTACACCTTC
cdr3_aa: CASSRVIQGANYGYTF

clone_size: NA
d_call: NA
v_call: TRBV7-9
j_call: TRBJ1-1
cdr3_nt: TGTGCCAGCAGTTTGGGGGGATTGGGGACCAACACTGAAGCTTTCTTT
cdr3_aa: CASSLGGLGTNTEAFF

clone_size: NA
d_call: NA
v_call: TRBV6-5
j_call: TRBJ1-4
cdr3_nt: TGTGCCAGCAGAGGACAGCCACGAAATGAAAAACTGTTTTTT
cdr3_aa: CASRGQPRNEKLFF

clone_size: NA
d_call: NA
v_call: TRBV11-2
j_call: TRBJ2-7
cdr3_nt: TGTGCCAGCAGCTCGGACTACGAGCAGTACTTC
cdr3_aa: CASSSDYEQYF

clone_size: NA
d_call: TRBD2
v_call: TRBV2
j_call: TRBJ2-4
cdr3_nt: TGTGCCACCTCAAGCGGGATGGGGAACATTCAGTACTTC
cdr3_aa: CATSSGMGNIQYF

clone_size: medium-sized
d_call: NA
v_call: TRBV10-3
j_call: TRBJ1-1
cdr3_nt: TGTGCCATCAGTGAACCAGGACTGAACACTGAAGCTTTCTTT
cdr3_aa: CAISEPGLNTEAFF

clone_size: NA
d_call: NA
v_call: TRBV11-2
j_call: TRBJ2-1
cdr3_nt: TGTGCCAGCAGTCTTTTGACCGGAAGCTCCTACAATGAGCAGTTCTTC
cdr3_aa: CASSLLTGSSYNEQFF

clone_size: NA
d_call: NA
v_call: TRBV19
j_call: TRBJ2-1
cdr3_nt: TGTGCCAGTAGTATAGTCTCAGGGAGTGAGCAGTTCTTC
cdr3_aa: CASSIVSGSEQFF

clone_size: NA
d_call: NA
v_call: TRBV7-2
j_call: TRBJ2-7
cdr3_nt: TGTGCCAGCAGCCTGGGACCTGGGAACGAGCAGTACTTC
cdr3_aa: CASSLGPGNEQYF

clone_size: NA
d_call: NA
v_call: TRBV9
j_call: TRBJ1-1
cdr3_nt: TGTGCCAGCAGCCCCGGGGGACCAATGGGGGCTTTCTTT
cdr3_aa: CASSPGGPMGAFF

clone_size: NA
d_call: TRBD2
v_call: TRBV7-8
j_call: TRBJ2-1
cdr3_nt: TGTGCCAGCAGCCCTCGACTAGCGGGAGGGTATGAGCAGTTCTTC
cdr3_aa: CASSPRLAGGYEQFF

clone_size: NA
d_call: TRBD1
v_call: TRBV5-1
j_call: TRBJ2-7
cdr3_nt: TGCGCCAGCAGCTCGGGACAGGGTCCCTACGAGCAGTACTTC
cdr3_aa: CASSSGQGPYEQYF

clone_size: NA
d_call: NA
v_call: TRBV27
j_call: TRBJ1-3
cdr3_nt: TGTGCCAGCAGTTTGGCGAGGAACTCTGGAAACACCATATATTTT
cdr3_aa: CASSLARNSGNTIYF

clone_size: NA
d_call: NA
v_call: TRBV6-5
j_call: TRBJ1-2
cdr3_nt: TGTGCCAGCAGGCTGGACAGCTATGGCTACACCTTC
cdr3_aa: CASRLDSYGYTF

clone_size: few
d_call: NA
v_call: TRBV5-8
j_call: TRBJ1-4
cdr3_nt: TGTGCCAGCAGCTTGGCGACAGCCGAAAAACTGTTTTTT
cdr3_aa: CASSLATAEKLFF

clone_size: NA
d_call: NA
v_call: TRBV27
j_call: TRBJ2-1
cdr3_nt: TGTGCCAGCAGTTTATCGAGGCAAAATGAGCAGTTCTTC
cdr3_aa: CASSLSRQNEQFF

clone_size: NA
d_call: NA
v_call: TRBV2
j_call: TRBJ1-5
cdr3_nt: TGTGCCAGCAGTTTTGACAGGAGCAATCAGCCCCAGCATTTT
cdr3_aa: CASSFDRSNQPQHF

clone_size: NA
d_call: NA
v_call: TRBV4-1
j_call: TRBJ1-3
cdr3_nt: TGCGCCAGCAGCCAAGATTTGATTGTAGGAGACTCCAACACCATATATTTT
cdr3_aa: CASSQDLIVGDSNTIYF

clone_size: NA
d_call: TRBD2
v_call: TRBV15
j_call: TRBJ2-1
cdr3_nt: TGTGCCACCAGCAGGGTCTCAGCGGGAGGGCCTGGGAATGAGCAGTTCTTC
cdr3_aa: CATSRVSAGGPGNEQFF

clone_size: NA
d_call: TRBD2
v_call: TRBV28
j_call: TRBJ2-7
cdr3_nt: TGTGCCAGCAGCCGCAGCGGGAGGGCCCACGAGCAGTACTTC
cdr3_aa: CASSRSGRAHEQYF

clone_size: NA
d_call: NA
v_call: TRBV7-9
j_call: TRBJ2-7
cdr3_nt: TGTGCCACCGAGCACAGTCACGAGCAGTACTTC
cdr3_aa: CATEHSHEQYF

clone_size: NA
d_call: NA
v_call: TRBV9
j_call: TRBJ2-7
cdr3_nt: TGTGCCAGCAGCCCAGAGGTAGGGGCGGGGGAGCAGTACTTC
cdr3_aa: CASSPEVGAGEQYF

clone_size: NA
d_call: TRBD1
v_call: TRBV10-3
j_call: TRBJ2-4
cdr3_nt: TGTGCCATCAGTGAGCCAGGGACAGGGTCTAAAATGCTAGCCAAAAACATTCAGTACTTC
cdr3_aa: CAISEPGTGSKMLAKNIQYF

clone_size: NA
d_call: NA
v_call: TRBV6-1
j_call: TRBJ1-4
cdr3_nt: TGTGCCAGCACCGAATGGGGGGCGGGTGAAAAACTGTTTTTT
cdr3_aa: CASTEWGAGEKLFF

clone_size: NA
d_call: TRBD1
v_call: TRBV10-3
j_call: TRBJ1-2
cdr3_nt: TGTGCCATCAGTGAGCCGCGACAGGGTTCATCAAGAGTTGGCTACACCTTC
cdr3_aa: CAISEPRQGSSRVGYTF

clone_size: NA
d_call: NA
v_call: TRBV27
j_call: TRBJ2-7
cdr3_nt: TGTGCCAGCAGTTTATTAGCGGCGACCCCCTACGAGCAGTACTTC
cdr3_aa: CASSLLAATPYEQYF

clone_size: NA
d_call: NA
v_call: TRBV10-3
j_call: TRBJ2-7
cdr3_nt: TGTGCCATCAGTGAGGGGTCTTTCTACGAGCAGTACTTC
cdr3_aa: CAISEGSFYEQYF

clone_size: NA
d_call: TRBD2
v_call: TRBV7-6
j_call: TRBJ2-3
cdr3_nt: TGTGCCAGCAGCTTAGCGGGGGGGGAAGATACGCAGTATTTT
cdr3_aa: CASSLAGGEDTQYF

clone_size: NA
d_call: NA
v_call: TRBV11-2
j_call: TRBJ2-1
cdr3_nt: TGTGCCAGCAGCTTTGAGGCGGGACTCTACAATGAGCAGTTCTTC
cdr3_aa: CASSFEAGLYNEQFF

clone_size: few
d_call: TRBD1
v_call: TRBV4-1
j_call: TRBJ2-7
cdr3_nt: TGCGCCAGCAGCCCCCGGGACAGGGACTACGAGCAGTACTTC
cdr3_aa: CASSPRDRDYEQYF

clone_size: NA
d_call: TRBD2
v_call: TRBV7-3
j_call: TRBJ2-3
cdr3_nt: TGTGCCAGCAGCGCCTACGCCGGGACTAGCGGGAGGGCCCTCACAGATACGCAGTATTTT
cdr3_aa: CASSAYAGTSGRALTDTQYF

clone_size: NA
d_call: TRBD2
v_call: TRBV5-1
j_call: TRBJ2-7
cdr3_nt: TGCGCCAGCAGCCCCTCGGGGGGGGCCAACGAGCAGTACTTC
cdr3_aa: CASSPSGGANEQYF

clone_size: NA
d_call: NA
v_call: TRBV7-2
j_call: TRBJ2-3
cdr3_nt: TGTGCCAGCAGCCTCGAGGTCTACGCAGATACGCAGTATTTT
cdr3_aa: CASSLEVYADTQYF

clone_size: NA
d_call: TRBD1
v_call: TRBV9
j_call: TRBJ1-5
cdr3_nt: TGTGCCAGCAGCGTAGAGGGGGCACGGAATCAGCCCCAGCATTTT
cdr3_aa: CASSVEGARNQPQHF

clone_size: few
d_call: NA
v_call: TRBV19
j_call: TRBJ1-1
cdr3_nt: TGTGCCAGTATTTCAATTCAGACCCCGAACACTGAAGCTTTCTTT
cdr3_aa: CASISIQTPNTEAFF

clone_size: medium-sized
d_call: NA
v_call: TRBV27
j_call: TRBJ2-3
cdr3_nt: TGTGCCAGCAGTTTAGCCCGAGATACGCAGTATTTT
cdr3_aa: CASSLARDTQYF

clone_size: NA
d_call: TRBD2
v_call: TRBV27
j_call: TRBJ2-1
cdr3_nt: TGTGCCAGCGGCAGCCTAGCGGACACAACCAATGAGCAGTTCTTC
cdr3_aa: CASGSLADTTNEQFF

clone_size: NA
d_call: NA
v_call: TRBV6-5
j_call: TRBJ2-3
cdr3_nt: TGTGCCATTGAGAGCGGGGATACGCAGTATTTT
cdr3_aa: CAIESGDTQYF

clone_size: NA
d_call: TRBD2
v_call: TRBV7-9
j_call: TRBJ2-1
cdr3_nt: TGTGCCAGCAGCCCGGGAGGGATGAGTCACAATGAGCAGTTCTTC
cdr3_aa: CASSPGGMSHNEQFF

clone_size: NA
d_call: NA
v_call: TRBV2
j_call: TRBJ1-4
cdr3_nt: TGTGCCATCGTAAGTGTGGGAGACTCGACTAATGAAAAACTGTTTTTT
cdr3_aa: CAIVSVGDSTNEKLFF

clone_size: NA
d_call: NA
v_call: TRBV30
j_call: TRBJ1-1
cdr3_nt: TGTGCCTGGAGTGCGGGTATTGAAGCTTTCTTT
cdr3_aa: CAWSAGIEAFF

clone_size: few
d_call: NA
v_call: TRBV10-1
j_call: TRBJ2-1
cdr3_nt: TGCGCCAGCAGTGAGTCGGTGGCCCGCAATGAGCAGTTCTTC
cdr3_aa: CASSESVARNEQFF

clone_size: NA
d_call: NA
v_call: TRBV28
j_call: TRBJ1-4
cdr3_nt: TGTGCCAGCAGTTCCCCGGATGGAGCTAATGAAAAACTGTTTTTT
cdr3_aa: CASSSPDGANEKLFF

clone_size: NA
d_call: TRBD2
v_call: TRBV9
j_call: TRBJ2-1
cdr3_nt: TGTGCCAGCAGCGCGACAGGGGGTCGAGGGACTAGCGGGTACAATGAGCAGTTCTTC
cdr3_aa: CASSATGGRGTSGYNEQFF

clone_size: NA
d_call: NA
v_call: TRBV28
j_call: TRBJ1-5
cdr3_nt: TGTGCCAGCCATTCAGGGTCGGTAGGCAATCAGCCCCAGCATTTT
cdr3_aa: CASHSGSVGNQPQHF

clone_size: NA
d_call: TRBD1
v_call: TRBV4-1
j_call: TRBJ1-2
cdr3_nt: TGCGCCAGCAGCGACCGGGACAGGGAGTATTATGGCTACACCTTC
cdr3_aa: CASSDRDREYYGYTF

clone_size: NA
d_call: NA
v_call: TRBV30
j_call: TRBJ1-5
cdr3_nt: TGTGCCTGGAGTGGCCAGAATAATCAGCCCCAGCATTTT
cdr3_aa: CAWSGQNNQPQHF

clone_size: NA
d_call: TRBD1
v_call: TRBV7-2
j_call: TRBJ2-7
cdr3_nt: TGTGCCAGCAGCTTCACCCTGGGACAGGGGGCGCGAGAGCAGTACTTC
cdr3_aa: CASSFTLGQGAREQYF

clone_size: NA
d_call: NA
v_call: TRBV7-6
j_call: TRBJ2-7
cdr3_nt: TGTGCCAGCAGCTTAACGGGGGTGGGGTACGAGCAGTACTTC
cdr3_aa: CASSLTGVGYEQYF

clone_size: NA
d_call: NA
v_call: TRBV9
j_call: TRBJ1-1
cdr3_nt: TGTGCCAGCAGCGTAGACGGGGCGAACACTGAAGCTTTCTTT
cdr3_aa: CASSVDGANTEAFF

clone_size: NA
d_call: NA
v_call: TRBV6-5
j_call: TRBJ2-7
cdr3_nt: TGTGCCAGCAGTTACCCTTGGGCGGGGTACGAGCAGTACTTC
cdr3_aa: CASSYPWAGYEQYF

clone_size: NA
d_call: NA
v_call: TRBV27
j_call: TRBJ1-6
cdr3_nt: TGTGCCAGCAGTTCCGAGGCTTGGGGTTCACCCCTCCACTTT
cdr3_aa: CASSSEAWGSPLHF

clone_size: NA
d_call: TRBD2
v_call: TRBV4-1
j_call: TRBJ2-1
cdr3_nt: TGCGCCAGCAGCCGAGGGACTAGCGGATACAATGAGCAGTTCTTC
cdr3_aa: CASSRGTSGYNEQFF

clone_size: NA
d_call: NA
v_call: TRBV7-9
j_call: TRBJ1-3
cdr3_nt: TGTGCCAGCAGCTTAGACAGGCAGCTCGGTCACACCATATATTTT
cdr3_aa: CASSLDRQLGHTIYF

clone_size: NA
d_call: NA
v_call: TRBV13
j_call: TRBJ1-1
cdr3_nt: TGTGCCAGCAGCTTAGAATCTTTTTTCGGCCACATGAACACTGAAGCTTTCTTT
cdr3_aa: CASSLESFFGHMNTEAFF

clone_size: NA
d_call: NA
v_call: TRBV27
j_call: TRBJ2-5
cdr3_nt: TGTGCCAGCAGTTTATTAACTCAGGAGACCCAGTACTTC
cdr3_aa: CASSLLTQETQYF

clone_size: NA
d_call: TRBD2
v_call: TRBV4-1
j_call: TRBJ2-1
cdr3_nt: TGCGCCAGCAGCCTCGGCGGGAGGGCCGTCAATGAGCAGTTCTTC
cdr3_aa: CASSLGGRAVNEQFF

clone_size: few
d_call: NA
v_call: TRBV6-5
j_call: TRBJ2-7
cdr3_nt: TGTGCCAGCAGTTACTCTTCCAGGGGGGGCTACGAGCAGTACTTC
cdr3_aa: CASSYSSRGGYEQYF